This TCR beta chain was captured by sequencing in a study of blood T cell repertoires in COVID-19. Study information: Acute and convalescent COVID-19 specimens originated in the United States, Italy and Spain.

The CDR3 spans 15 residues. Germline loops: CDR1 LNHNV, CDR2 YYDKDF (reference sequence). The ends lost 1 base at V and 5 bases at J; junction bases unmatched: 2. The table came from immunoSEQ multiplex PCR; TCRdb's copy has only in-frame clones and leaves some out. The sample yields about 390,000 clones, approximately 87% seen once. Sequenced input: peripheral blood. The gene calls are TRBV15 and TRBJ2-5, with 12 positions matching TRBD1. The clonotype was recovered from a woman aged 60-75 years with COVID-19, enrolled during active disease. The CDR3 is CATSRGGTGGETQYF. The CDR3 DNA reads TGTGCCACCAGCAGAGGCGGGACAGGGGGCGAGACCCAGTACTTC.